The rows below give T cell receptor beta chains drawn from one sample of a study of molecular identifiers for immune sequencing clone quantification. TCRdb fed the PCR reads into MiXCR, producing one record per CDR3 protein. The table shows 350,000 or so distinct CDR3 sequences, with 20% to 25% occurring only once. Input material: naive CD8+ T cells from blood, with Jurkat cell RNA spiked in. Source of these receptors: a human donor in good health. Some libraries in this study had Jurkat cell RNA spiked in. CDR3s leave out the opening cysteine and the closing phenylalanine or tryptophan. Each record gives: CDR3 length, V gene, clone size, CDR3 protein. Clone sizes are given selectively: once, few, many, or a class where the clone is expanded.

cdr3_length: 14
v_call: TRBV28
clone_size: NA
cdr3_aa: ASSLSDSSGKYEQY

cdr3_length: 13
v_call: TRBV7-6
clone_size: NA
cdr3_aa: ASSHGQGRGTEAF

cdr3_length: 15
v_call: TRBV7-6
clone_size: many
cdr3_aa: ASSLDSGEVTKDTQY

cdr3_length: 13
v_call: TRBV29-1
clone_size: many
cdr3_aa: SSRPTSGNLNEQF

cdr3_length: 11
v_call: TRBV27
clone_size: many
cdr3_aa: ASSTQVNTEAF

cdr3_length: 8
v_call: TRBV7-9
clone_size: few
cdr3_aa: ASRPIEAF

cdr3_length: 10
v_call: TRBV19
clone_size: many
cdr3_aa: ASSIQTGELF

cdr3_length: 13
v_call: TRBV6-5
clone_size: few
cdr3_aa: ASSMGLANLYEQY

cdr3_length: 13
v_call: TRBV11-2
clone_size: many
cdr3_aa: ASSPADRVSYEQY

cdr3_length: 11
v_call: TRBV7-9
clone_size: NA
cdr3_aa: ASSSPGMETRY

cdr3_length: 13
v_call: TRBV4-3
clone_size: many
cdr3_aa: ASSQVRTASYEQY

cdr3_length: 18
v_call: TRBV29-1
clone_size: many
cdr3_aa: SVEDRDRGLAGGPTDTQY

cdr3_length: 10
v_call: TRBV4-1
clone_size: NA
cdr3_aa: ASSQGTLVTF

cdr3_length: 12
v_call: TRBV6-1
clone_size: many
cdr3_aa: ASRKTGSNQPQH

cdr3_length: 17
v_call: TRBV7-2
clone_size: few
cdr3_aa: ASEDAERGPHHIQETQY

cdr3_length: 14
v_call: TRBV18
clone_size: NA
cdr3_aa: ASSPLMGESYNEQF

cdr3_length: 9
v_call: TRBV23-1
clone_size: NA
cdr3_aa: ASSGRKKLF

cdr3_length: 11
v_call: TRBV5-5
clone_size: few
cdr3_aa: ASSGGLNQPQH

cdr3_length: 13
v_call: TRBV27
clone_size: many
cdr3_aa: ASSLLGVDTDTQY

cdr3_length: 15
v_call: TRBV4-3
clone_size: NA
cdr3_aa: ASSPGLVRSSYNEQF

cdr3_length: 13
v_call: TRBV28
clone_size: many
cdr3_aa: ASSPTGQLNQPQH

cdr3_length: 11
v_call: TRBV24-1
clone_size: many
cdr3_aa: ATSVGATDTQY

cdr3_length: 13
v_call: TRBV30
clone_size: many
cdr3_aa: AWSVRVVSYNEQF

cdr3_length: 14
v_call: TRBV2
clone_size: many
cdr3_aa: ARLNPLRESTDTQY

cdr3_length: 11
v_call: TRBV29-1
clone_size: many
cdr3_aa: SVDFGSQETQY

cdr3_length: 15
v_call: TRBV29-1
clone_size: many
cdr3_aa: SVGPGTSGVEDNEQF

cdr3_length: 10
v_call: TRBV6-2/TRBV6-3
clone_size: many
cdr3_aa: ASSYPLYEQY

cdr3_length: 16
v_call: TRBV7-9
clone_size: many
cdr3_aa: ASSEIGGSGGENEKLF

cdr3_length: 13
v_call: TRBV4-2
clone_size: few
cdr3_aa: ASSQDSGATYEQY

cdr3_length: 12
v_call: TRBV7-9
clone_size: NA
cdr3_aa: ASSFDRVYEKLF

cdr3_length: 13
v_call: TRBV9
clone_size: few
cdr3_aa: ASSGEQAVWTEAF

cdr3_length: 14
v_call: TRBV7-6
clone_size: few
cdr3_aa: ASSPGTSGETDTQY

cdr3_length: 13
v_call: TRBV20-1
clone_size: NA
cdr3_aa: SARDRWRGSYEQY

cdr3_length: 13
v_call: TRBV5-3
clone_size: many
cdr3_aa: ARSVDRGPRCPQH

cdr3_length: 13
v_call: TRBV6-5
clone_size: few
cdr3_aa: ASSYSNPGMEGAF

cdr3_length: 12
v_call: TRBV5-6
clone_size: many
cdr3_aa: ASSSGLAAHEQY

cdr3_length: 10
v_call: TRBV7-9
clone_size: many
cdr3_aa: ASSRAQDEQY

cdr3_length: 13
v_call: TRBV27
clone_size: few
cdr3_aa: ATQLQATFSYEQY

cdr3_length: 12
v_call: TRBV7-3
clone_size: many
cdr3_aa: ASSLNGDYNEQF

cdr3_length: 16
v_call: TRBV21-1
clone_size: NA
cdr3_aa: ASSKRPGQGARTDTQY

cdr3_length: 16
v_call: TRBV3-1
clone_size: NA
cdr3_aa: ASCHGLAEISGANVLT

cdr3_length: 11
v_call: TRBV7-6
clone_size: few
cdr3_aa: ASSLYREYEQY

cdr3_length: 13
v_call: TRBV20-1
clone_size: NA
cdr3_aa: SASSGRRYTGELF